Listed below are T cell receptor beta chains from one sample, sequenced in a study of cytomegalovirus exposure and HLA in healthy donors. TCRdb's table, derived via immunoSEQ multiplex PCR, lists solely in-frame clones and lacks some. The data contain under 150,000 clones, around 79% of them seen just once; the ten biggest clones take up 2.8%. Material: PBMCs. The receptor set was obtained from a male donor in good health and CMV-seronegative. Each CDR3 is given with its conserved first and last residue. D genes are given only for firm matches. Size tells how often a clone was seen (once, few, many) or the class of an expanded clone, and some rows leave it out.

clone_size	v_call	d_call	j_call	cdr3_aa	cdr3_nt
-	TRBV27	-	TRBJ1-1	CASSLIGGPEAFF	TGTGCCAGCAGTTTGATCGGGGGGCCTGAAGCTTTCTTT
-	TRBV5-1	TRBD1	TRBJ2-7	CASSLAGQGYEQYF	TGCGCCAGCAGCTTAGCGGGACAGGGGTACGAGCAGTACTTC
-	TRBV7-9	TRBD2	TRBJ2-1	CASSPPRGGAHNEQFF	TGTGCCAGCAGCCCGCCCCGCGGGGGGGCCCACAATGAGCAGTTCTTC
once	TRBV7-8	-	TRBJ1-5	CASSLAGTSHQPQHF	TGTGCCAGCAGCTTGGCAGGGACTAGCCATCAGCCCCAGCATTTT
-	TRBV6-1	-	TRBJ2-7	CASSESPLGTYEQYF	TGTGCCAGCAGTGAATCTCCTCTCGGGACCTACGAGCAGTACTTC
-	TRBV5-1	-	TRBJ1-2	CASSLGGAGGYTF	TGCGCCAGCAGCTTGGGGGGAGCGGGCGGCTACACCTTC
-	TRBV15	-	TRBJ2-7	CATSRGDGRGGYEQYF	TGTGCCACCAGCAGGGGTGATGGAAGGGGGGGCTACGAGCAGTACTTC
-	TRBV19	-	TRBJ2-1	CASTDKWVRDPRQASNEQFF	TGTGCCAGTACCGATAAATGGGTCAGGGACCCCAGACAGGCGTCCAATGAGCAGTTCTTC
-	TRBV10-3	TRBD1	TRBJ1-4	CAIRGQGAYEKLFF	TGTGCCATCAGGGGACAGGGGGCGTATGAAAAACTGTTTTTT
-	TRBV10-3	TRBD2	TRBJ2-3	CAIRGTSGRADTQYF	TGTGCCATCCGGGGGACTAGCGGGAGGGCAGATACGCAGTATTTT